Following are 29 T cell receptor delta chains from one sample sequenced in a study of gamma-delta chains in newborns, infants, children. TCRdb processed the reads again with the CATT caller. The sample has around 5,000 delta-chain clones; roughly 2.7% are singletons. Source material: blood. These receptors came from a child who was a newborn, infant or young child, either healthy, febrile or measles-vaccinated (not recorded which).

There are a few counts of this clone. This likely came from a read error, as a far larger clone is one base away. The chain carries TRDV2 and TRDJ3; 7 nucleotides line up with TRDD3. Looked up from germline, CDR1 is GEAIGNYY and CDR2 is EKD. This CDR3 has 16 residues. Trimming cost V 3 bases and J 1 base; bases outside gene matches: 2. In DNA, the CDR3 is TGTGCCTGTGACTGGGGGAGATCCTGGGACACCCGACAGATGTTTTTC. Amino acid sequence: CACDWGRSWDTRQMFF.

By share, this clone counts as medium-sized. This sequence joins TRDV2 and TRDJ3; the D gene is possibly TRDD3 (6 bases). Trimming shortened V by 0 bases and J by 0 bases, and 11 bases separated the two germline ends. The CDR3 runs 18 residues. The germline V gene encodes CDR1 GEAIGNYY and CDR2 EKD. The CDR3 DNA reads as TGTGCCTGTGACACCGCTGGGGTCAGCTCCTGGGACACCCGACAGATGTTTTTC. It is translated as CACDTAGVSSWDTRQMFF.

Only a few counts were recorded for this clone. The CDR3 bases are TGTGCCTGTGACACCGTGGGGGCTCCTTTGACAGCACAACTCTTCTTT. Encoded protein: CACDTVGAPLTAQLFF. The chain has TRDV2 and TRDJ2, with a possible D match to TRDD3 (6 bases). Between the trimmed V and J ends, which lost 0 bases and 0 bases, there was a span of 10 bases. CDR1 is GEAIGNYY and CDR2 is EKD in the germline V gene. This CDR3 spans 16 amino acids.

This clone appeared a few times. The same CDR3 is also encoded by other DNA sequences in this sample. The chain links TRDV2 to TRDJ3; 9 bases map to TRDD3. CDR3 length: 19 amino acids. Germline CDR1 GEAIGNYY, CDR2 EKD. The trim removed 1 base at V and 0 bases at J, leaving 6 bases unmatched. CDR3 amino acids: CACDTGGYRPSWDTRQMFF. CDR3 sequence (DNA): TGTGCCTGTGACACTGGGGGATATCGACCCTCCTGGGACACCCGACAGATGTTTTTC.

V is TRDV2 and J is TRDJ3; 9 bases line up with TRDD3. J was trimmed by 16 bases and V by 2 bases; bases with no gene match: 29. The CDR3 runs 21 residues. Germline lookup yields CDR1 GEAIGNYY and CDR2 EKD. The CDR3 sequence is CACDNLLGDGRPTWDIRQMFF. The CDR3 region has the DNA TGTGCCTGTGACAATTTACTGGGGGACGGACGCCCCACCTGGGACATCCGGCAGATGTTTTTC.

The chain combines TRDV2 with TRDJ3; TRDD3 matches at 11 bases. This CDR3 is built from 21 residues. The germline V gene has CDR1 GEAIGNYY and CDR2 EKD. The ends lost 3 bases at V and 0 bases at J; junction bases unmatched: 12. CDR3 residues: CACDPADGGYASSWDTRQMFF. The CDR3 DNA follows: TGTGCCTGTGACCCCGCAGATGGGGGATACGCAAGCTCCTGGGACACCCGACAGATGTTTTTC.

This clone was seen a handful of times. Other DNA sequences from this sample encode an identical CDR3 as well. This sequence joins TRDV2 and TRDJ3; 11 nucleotides line up with TRDD3. The CDR3 is made up of 18 amino acids. With V trimmed by 0 bases and J by 3 bases, 3 bases remained unmatched. From germline, CDR1 is GEAIGNYY and CDR2 EKD. This chain's CDR3 is CACDTLGDTGWDTRQMFF. As DNA, the CDR3 is TGTGCCTGTGACACCCTGGGGGATACCGGCTGGGACACCCGACAGATGTTTTTC.

Only a few counts were recorded for this clone. The CDR3 is CACDEVVYRGYTDKLIF. The DNA of the CDR3 is TGTGCCTGTGACGAGGTGGTCTATCGGGGATACACCGATAAACTCATCTTT. This sequence joins TRDV2 and TRDJ1; D may be TRDD3 (6 bases). Trimming pared 3 bases from V and 0 bases from J, leaving 19 bases between. The CDR3 totals 17 residues. CDR1 is GEAIGNYY and CDR2 is EKD in the germline V gene.

This clone has a handful of counts. A junction boundary mismatches the germline segment, possibly from a read error. The rearrangement joins TRAV29/DV5 to TRDJ3; 8 nucleotides align to TRDD3. This CDR3 is built from 21 residues. CDR1 is NSMFDY, CDR2 ISSIKDK, per germline. In DNA, the CDR3 is TGTGCAACAAGCGGTTTCCCTTACTGGGGGGTTAGCTCCTGGGACACCCGACAGATGTTTTTC. Translation: CATSGFPYWGVSSWDTRQMFF.

The V gene is TRDV2, the J gene TRDJ3, with 12 nucleotides matching TRDD3. The germline CDR1 and CDR2 sequences are GEAIGNYY and EKD. The CDR3 spans 21 residues. With V trimmed by 0 bases and J by 0 bases, 8 bases remained unmatched. This chain's CDR3 is CACDTGVWGIRSSWDTRQMFF. The CDR3 bases are TGTGCCTGTGACACCGGTGTCTGGGGGATACGGAGCTCCTGGGACACCCGACAGATGTTTTTC.

J is TRDJ3 and V is TRDV2; D perhaps matches TRDD3 (6 bases). This CDR3 comprises 18 residues. Per the germline V gene, CDR1 is GEAIGNYY and CDR2 is EKD. V lost 0 bases to trimming and J lost 0 bases, with 11 bases between them. CDR3 DNA: TGTGCCTGTGACACCGGAGGGGGAAGCTCCTGGGACACCCGACAGATGTTTTTC. Protein sequence: CACDTGGGSSWDTRQMFF.

This clone was seen a handful of times. This could be a read error, since a much larger clone is one nucleotide away. This chain uses TRDV2 with TRDJ2; 10 nucleotides align to TRDD3. Germline V gene lookup returns CDR1 GEAIGNYY and CDR2 EKD. The CDR3 contains 19 residues. V lost 4 bases to trimming and J lost 0 bases; unmatched junction nucleotides: 13. The CDR3 sequence is CACDPPNTGGSPLTAQLFF. DNA of the CDR3: TGTGCCTGTGATCCCCCTAATACTGGGGGATCTCCTTTGACAGCACAACTCTTCTTT.

This clone was counted only a few times. The chain carries TRDV2 and TRDJ3, with 11 nucleotides matching TRDD3. With V trimmed by 1 base and J by 0 bases, 4 bases remained unmatched. The germline V gene has CDR1 GEAIGNYY and CDR2 EKD. The CDR3 consists of 19 residues. CDR3 DNA sequence: TGTGCCTGTGACACAACTGGGGGATATAACTCCTGGGACACCCGACAGATGTTTTTC. Encoded protein: CACDTTGGYNSWDTRQMFF.

The rearrangement links TRDV2 to TRDJ2, with D possibly being TRDD3 (5 bases). The CDR3 runs 18 residues. V was cut by 0 bases and J by 0 bases, with 16 bases left in between. Per germline, CDR1 GEAIGNYY and CDR2 EKD. The CDR3 here is CACDTWGSSDALTAQLFF. The CDR3 nucleotides are TGTGCCTGTGACACCTGGGGTTCTTCGGATGCTTTGACAGCACAACTCTTCTTT.

Only a few counts were recorded for this clone. The chain recombines TRDV3 with TRDJ3; TRDD3 might be the D (6 bases). Per germline, CDR1 TVYSNPD and CDR2 GDNSRS (reference sequence). The CDR3 length is 20 residues. V was clipped by 2 bases and J by 5 bases, with 28 bases between them. The CDR3 reads CAFSPKALGSRARDTRQMFF. The CDR3 DNA is TGTGCCTTTTCCCCGAAGGCCCTGGGGTCCCGGGCCCGGGACACCCGACAGATGTTTTTC.

This clone was detected only a few times. A much larger clone differs by one base, so this may be a read error. This chain uses TRDV2 with TRDJ1, with D hard to call. The CDR3 length is 15 residues. V lost 3 bases, J lost 0 bases, and 13 bases lay in between. Germline V gene lookup returns CDR1 GEAIGNYY and CDR2 EKD. The chain's CDR3 is CACDSVGRYTDKLIF. The CDR3 nucleotides read TGTGCCTGTGACTCCGTTGGCCGGTACACCGATAAACTCATCTTT.

Sample share makes this clone medium-sized. This rearrangement joins TRDV2 to TRDJ2, with a weak D call TRDD3 (6 bases). From germline, CDR1 is GEAIGNYY and CDR2 EKD. The CDR3 runs 15 residues. V was shortened by 0 bases and J by 3 bases, with 10 bases between the two germline ends. The CDR3 here is CACDTWGSMTAQLFF. CDR3 sequence (DNA): TGTGCCTGTGACACCTGGGGATCAATGACAGCACAACTCTTCTTT.

J is TRDJ1 and V is TRDV1, with a tentative D call TRDD3 (5 bases). Per the germline V gene, CDR1 is TSWWSYY and CDR2 is QGS. Trimming removed 5 bases from V and 0 bases from J, with 25 bases in between. CDR3 length: 19 residues. The DNA for the CDR3 is TGTGCTCTTGGGACCGACACCTCGGCAGGGGGTCTGTACACCGATAAACTCATCTTT. Translated: CALGTDTSAGGLYTDKLIF.

This clone was recorded a few times. This chain joins TRDV2 and TRDJ1; TRDD3 aligns across 7 bases. The CDR3 consists of 19 residues. Germline V CDR1 and CDR2: GEAIGNYY, EKD. The junction had 17 bases not matched to a gene; V was cut back by 0 bases and J by 2 bases. CDR3 amino acids: CACDTGFYTGAKTTDKLIF. The CDR3 nucleotides read TGTGCCTGTGACACCGGTTTTTATACTGGGGCGAAAACGACCGATAAACTCATCTTT.

This clone is medium-sized (0.01 to 0.1%) within its sample. Other DNA sequences in this sample translate to the same CDR3. The chain has TRDV2 and TRDJ3; TRDD3 matches 8 bases. Germline V gives CDR1 GEAIGNYY, CDR2 EKD. There are 17 residues in the CDR3. V was pared by 2 bases and J by 0 bases, with 2 bases of the junction left unmatched. The CDR3, as DNA: TGTGCCTGTGACAATACTGGGGGCTCCTGGGACACCCGACAGATGTTTTTC. Protein: CACDNTGGSWDTRQMFF.

The table lists this clone with a few counts. This chain connects TRDV2 to TRDJ3; 13 bases are shared with TRDD3. Per germline, CDR1 GEAIGNYY and CDR2 EKD. Trimming at V came to 3 bases and at J to 0 bases, leaving 4 bases not matched to a gene. The length of the CDR3 is 19 residues. The CDR3 region has the DNA TGTGCCTGTGACTCAACTGGGGGATACGTCTCCTGGGACACCCGACAGATGTTTTTC. The encoded protein is CACDSTGGYVSWDTRQMFF.

This rearrangement joins TRDV2 to TRDJ1; 11 bases agree with TRDD3. V lost 3 bases, J lost 6 bases, and 5 bases stayed unmatched. The CDR3 runs to 14 residues. Germline V gene sequence: CDR1 GEAIGNYY, CDR2 EKD. The CDR3 spells CACDFLLGDNKLIF. CDR3 DNA: TGTGCCTGTGACTTTCTACTGGGGGATAATAAACTCATCTTT.

This clone appeared a few times. V and J are TRDV2 and TRDJ3; D is perhaps TRDD3 (6 bases). Germline CDR1 reads GEAIGNYY; CDR2 reads EKD. The CDR3 loop spans 17 amino acids. Trimming shortened V by 0 bases and J by 5 bases, and 13 bases separated the two germline ends. DNA for the CDR3: TGTGCCTGTGACACCGTTTGGGGGTACCGGGACACCCGACAGATGTTTTTC. Amino acids: CACDTVWGYRDTRQMFF.

The CDR3 region has the DNA TGTGCCTGTGACACGTTACTGGGGGATACGCCGTACACCGATAAACTCATCTTT. Protein product: CACDTLLGDTPYTDKLIF. V gene TRDV2 combines with J gene TRDJ1; 13 bases fit TRDD3. In germline, CDR1 is GEAIGNYY, CDR2 EKD. The CDR3 loop spans 18 amino acids. V lost 1 base to trimming and J lost 0 bases; unmatched junction nucleotides: 7.

This clone was seen only a few times. The rearrangement uses TRDV2 and TRDJ1; D possibly corresponds to TRDD3 (5 bases). Germline V gives CDR1 GEAIGNYY, CDR2 EKD. Trimming removed 2 bases at V and 1 base at J, with 19 bases between. The CDR3 contains 17 residues. The DNA for the CDR3 is TGTGCCTGTGACAAGGGGGGTTTCCACGCTACCACCGATAAACTCATCTTT. This codes for CACDKGGFHATTDKLIF.

This clone appeared a few times. This chain connects TRDV2 to TRDJ3; 12 nucleotides match TRDD3. There are 21 residues in the CDR3. CDR1 GEAIGNYY and CDR2 EKD come from the germline V gene. With 3 bases clipped from V and 0 bases from J, the junction kept 11 bases outside the gene matches. CDR3 sequence: CACDVVLGDTPSSWDTRQMFF. The CDR3 DNA reads as TGTGCCTGTGACGTAGTACTGGGGGATACCCCAAGCTCCTGGGACACCCGACAGATGTTTTTC.

The table lists this clone with a few counts. The junction departs from the called germline gene at one end, perhaps through a read error. The chain uses TRDV2 and TRDJ3, with no clear D. CDR1 is GEAIGNYY, CDR2 EKD, per germline. There are 18 residues in the CDR3. The CDR3 bases are TGTGCCTGTGACACCGCGGGGCTAAGCTCCTGTGACACCCGACAGATGTTTTTC. Its protein is CACDTAGLSSCDTRQMFF.

The gene calls are TRDV2 and TRDJ1; TRDD3 agrees at 11 bases. J was trimmed by 7 bases and V by 1 base; bases with no gene match: 7. In germline, CDR1 is GEAIGNYY, CDR2 EKD. The CDR3 runs to 15 residues. CDR3 nucleotides: TGTGCCTGTGACACACTGGGGGATAACAAGAGTAAACTCATCTTT. This translates into CACDTLGDNKSKLIF.

This clone was counted only a few times. The chain couples TRDV2 to TRDJ3, with 8 bases lining up with TRDD3. The germline CDR1 and CDR2 sequences are GEAIGNYY and EKD. The J segment lost 0 bases and the V segment lost 3 bases, leaving 9 bases of the junction unmatched. CDR3 length equals 19 residues. The CDR3 coding sequence is TGTGCCTGTGACCCAGTACTGGGGGTCGTCTCCTGGGACACCCGACAGATGTTTTTC. It specifies CACDPVLGVVSWDTRQMFF.